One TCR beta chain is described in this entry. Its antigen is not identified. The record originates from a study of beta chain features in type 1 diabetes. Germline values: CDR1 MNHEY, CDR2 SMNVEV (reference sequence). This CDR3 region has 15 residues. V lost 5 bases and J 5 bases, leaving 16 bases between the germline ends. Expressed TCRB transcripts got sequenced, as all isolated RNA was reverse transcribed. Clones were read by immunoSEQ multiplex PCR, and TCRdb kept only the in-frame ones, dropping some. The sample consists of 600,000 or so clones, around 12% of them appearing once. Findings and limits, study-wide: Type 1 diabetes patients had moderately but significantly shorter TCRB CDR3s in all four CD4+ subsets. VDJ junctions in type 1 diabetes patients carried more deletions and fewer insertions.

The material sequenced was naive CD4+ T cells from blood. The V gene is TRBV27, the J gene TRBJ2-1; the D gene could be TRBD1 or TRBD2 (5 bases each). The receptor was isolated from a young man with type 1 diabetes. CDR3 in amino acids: CASSERGEGHNEQFF. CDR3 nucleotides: TGTGCCAGCAGTGAAAGGGGTGAGGGACACAATGAGCAGTTCTTC.